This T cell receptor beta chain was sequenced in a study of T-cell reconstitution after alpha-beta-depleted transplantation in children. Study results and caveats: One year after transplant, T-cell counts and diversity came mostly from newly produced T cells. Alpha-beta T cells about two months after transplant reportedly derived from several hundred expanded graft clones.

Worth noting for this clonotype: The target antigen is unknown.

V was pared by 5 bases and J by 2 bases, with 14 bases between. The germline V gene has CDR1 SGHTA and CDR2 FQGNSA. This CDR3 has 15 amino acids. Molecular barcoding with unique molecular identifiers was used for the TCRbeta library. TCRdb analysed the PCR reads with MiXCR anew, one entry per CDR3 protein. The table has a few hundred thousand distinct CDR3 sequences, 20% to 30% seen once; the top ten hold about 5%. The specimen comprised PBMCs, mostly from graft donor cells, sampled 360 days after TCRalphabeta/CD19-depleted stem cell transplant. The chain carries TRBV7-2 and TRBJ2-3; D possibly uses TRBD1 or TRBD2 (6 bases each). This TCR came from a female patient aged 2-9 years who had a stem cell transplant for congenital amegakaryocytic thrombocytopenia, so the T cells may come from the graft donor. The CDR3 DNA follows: TGTGCCAGCAGCGACTTAGGGGGGTTCACAGATACGCAGTATTTT. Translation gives CASSDLGGFTDTQYF.